Listed below are T cell receptor beta chains from one sample, sequenced in a study of CD8+CD57+ T cells in acquired aplastic anemia. TCRdb fed the reads into MiXCR, producing one record per CDR3 protein. The sample yields 450,000 to 600,000 distinct CDR3 sequences, less than 35% seen once. The specimen sequenced was sorted CD4+, CD8+, or CD8+CD57+ T cells (not recorded which) from PBMCs. These receptor sequences come from a human donor with aplastic anemia. Both conserved end residues are part of each CDR3. The D gene is left open where the match is weak. Clone size, where shown, is once, few, many, or a class for clones that have expanded.

size	V	J	D	DNA	CDR3
.	TRBV10-3	TRBJ1-6	.	TGTGCCATCAGTAAACGACAGTATAATTCACCCCTCCACTTT	CAISKRQYNSPLHF
.	TRBV28	TRBJ2-7	TRBD2	TGTGCCAGCAGCGTCTCCGGGATTAGCGGGAGGGCCTACGAGCAGTACTTC	CASSVSGISGRAYEQYF
once	TRBV10-3	TRBJ1-6	.	TGTGCCATCAGTTTGGACAGTACGAATTCACCCCTCCACTTT	CAISLDSTNSPLHF
.	TRBV25-1	TRBJ1-6	TRBD1	TGTGCCAGCAGCCCACCCGGACAGGCTTTTTCGTCACCCCTCCACTTT	CASSPPGQAFSSPLHF
.	TRBV2	TRBJ2-5	.	TGTGCCAGCAGTGCCCGTAGGAGTTTAGAGACCCAGTACTTC	CASSARRSLETQYF
many	TRBV20-1	TRBJ2-5	.	TGCAGTGAGACAGCGCTTCAAGAGACCCAGTACTTC	CSETALQETQYF
many	TRBV19	TRBJ2-3	.	TGTGCCAGTAGTAGTCAGGGGGGGACAGATACGCAGTATTTT	CASSSQGGTDTQYF
few	TRBV9	TRBJ1-2	.	TGTGCCAGCAGCGTAGACGCAGGAGGCTATGGCTACACCTTC	CASSVDAGGYGYTF
.	TRBV3-1	TRBJ2-1	TRBD2	TGTGCCAGCAGCCGAGACCTAGCGGGAGACAATGAGCAGTTCTTC	CASSRDLAGDNEQFF
many	TRBV29-1	TRBJ2-3	TRBD2	TGCAGCGTTGAAAGCGGGAGGGCAACAGATACGCAGTATTTT	CSVESGRATDTQYF
.	TRBV14	TRBJ2-3	.	TGTGCCAGCAGCCAAGAAGCGGGCTTCACAGATACGCAGTATTTT	CASSQEAGFTDTQYF
few	TRBV20-1	TRBJ2-1	.	TGCAGTGCTAGAGATAACGGGCGGTACAATGAGCAGTTCTTC	CSARDNGRYNEQFF
many	TRBV2	TRBJ1-5	.	TGTGCCAGCAGTGAAGAGGCGTTGGGAAATCAGCCCCAGCATTTT	CASSEEALGNQPQHF
once	TRBV10-3	TRBJ1-2	.	TGTGCCAGCAGTGTTCAGGGTCCGGATGGCTACACCTTC	CASSVQGPDGYTF
.	TRBV2	TRBJ1-5	.	TGTGCCAGCAGTGAATGGCCCGACGGCGAGCAGCCCCAGCATTTT	CASSEWPDGEQPQHF
.	TRBV7-2	TRBJ1-6	.	TGTGCCAGCAGCTTAGCCCGACCAAATTCACTCCTCCACTTT	CASSLARPNSLLHF
many	TRBV20-1	TRBJ2-7	TRBD1	TGCAGTGCGGCGACGGGACAGGGCTACGAGCAGTACTTC	CSAATGQGYEQYF
many	TRBV7-6	TRBJ2-1	.	TGTGCCAGCAGCTTAGGGGCGGGGGCCCACAATGAGCAGTTCTTC	CASSLGAGAHNEQFF
.	TRBV5-8	TRBJ1-4	.	TGTGCCAGCAGCCGGCCGGGAACGCCGGATGAAAAACTGTTTTTT	CASSRPGTPDEKLFF
few	TRBV7-9	TRBJ2-1	TRBD2	TGTGCCAGCAGCTTAGAACTAGCGGGGGGCGGGAATGAGCAGTTCTTC	CASSLELAGGGNEQFF
many	TRBV19	TRBJ2-5	TRBD1	TGTGCCAGTAGCGCCCCGGGACAGGGAGAGACCCAGTACTTC	CASSAPGQGETQYF
.	TRBV7-4	TRBJ2-7	.	TGTGCCAGCAGGGTCCGAGGGCTTTCGTCCTACGAGCAGTACTTC	CASRVRGLSSYEQYF
few	TRBV7-2	TRBJ1-2	.	TGTGCCAGCAGCCCAGATTCAGTATTCTATGGCTACACCTTC	CASSPDSVFYGYTF
few	TRBV4-3	TRBJ1-2	TRBD1	TGCGCCAGCAGCAGAGGACAGGGGGCTCCCTATGGCTACACCTTC	CASSRGQGAPYGYTF
.	TRBV7-6	TRBJ2-5	.	TGTGCCAGCAGCGCCCTCATCACAGCTGGTCCGGGGGCGACCCAGTACTTC	CASSALITAGPGATQYF
.	TRBV24-1	TRBJ1-2	.	TGTGCCACCAGTGATTTAGGGATCGTATATGGCTACACCTTC	CATSDLGIVYGYTF
few	TRBV9	TRBJ1-1	.	TGTGCCAGCAGCGTAGGCGATGGATGGATCGCTGAAGCTTTCTTT	CASSVGDGWIAEAFF
many	TRBV20-1	TRBJ1-2	TRBD1	TGCAGTGCTAGACAGACAGGGGCCAATGGCTACACCTTC	CSARQTGANGYTF